This entry is about one TCR beta chain. This entry comes from a study of blood T cells in healthy people across ages. V lost 6 bases and J 4 bases, leaving 15 bases between the germline ends. CDR3 size: 15 residues. Germline loops: CDR1 SGHNT, CDR2 YENEEA. Through a sample-barcoded 5' primer and a J-beta primer mix, a second PCR was run for roughly 6 to 11 cycles. Each cDNA molecule was tagged by a template-switch adaptor that had 12 random nucleotides. Every individual sample yielded 3 million or more paired-end reads (each containing CDR3). TCRdb called the 5' RACE reads again in MiXCR, with one record for every CDR3 protein. Of 1 million to 1.2 million distinct CDR3 sequences in the sample, around two fifths were seen once. Aged about 6 to 95, donors were systemically healthy Caucasians from Russia. Per sample, extraction of total RNA gave at least 5.5 micrograms in every case.

Input material: blood. This TCR was recovered from a man aged 18-30 years in good health. This chain links TRBV11-3 with TRBJ2-2, with D possibly matching TRBD1 (6 bases). The CDR3 nucleotides are TGTGCCAGCAGTCCTTCAACAGGGCCCACCGGGGAGCTGTTTTTT. Protein: CASSPSTGPTGELFF.